The next 7 T cell receptor beta chains were all read from a single sample in a study of early T cells in non-severe SARS-CoV-2 infection. One entry per CDR3 protein, called by TCRdb with MiXCR from the 5' RACE reads. The sample lists just under 65,000 distinct CDR3 sequences, roughly 9% occurring once. The source was whole blood, collected at baseline. The origin of the receptors is an adult who was a healthcare worker with PCR-confirmed SARS-CoV-2 infection or an uninfected control (not recorded which).

This clonotype came up many times. This chain uses TRBV7-3 with TRBJ2-1; the match to TRBD2 covers 9 bases. The CDR3 sequence is 15 residues long. Germline V CDR1 and CDR2: SGHTA, FQGTGA. V lost 5 bases to trimming and J lost 2 bases; unmatched junction nucleotides: 4. Written as DNA, the CDR3 is TGTGCCAGCAGCAAGGTAGCGGGGGCCTACAATGAGCAGTTCTTC. Its translation is CASSKVAGAYNEQFF.

This clonotype has a handful of counts. This chain connects TRBV12-3 or TRBV12-4 to TRBJ2-1, with TRBD2 matching over 12 bases. This CDR3 has 16 amino acids. J was trimmed by 9 bases and V by 5 bases; bases with no gene match: 11. The CDR3 DNA reads TGTGCCAGCAGTATAAGGACTAGCGGGATTAATAGTGAGCAGTTCTTC. It translates to CASSIRTSGINSEQFF.

The chain has TRBV27 and TRBJ2-7; TRBD1 aligns across 7 bases. The CDR3 sequence is 17 residues long. The ends lost 3 bases at V and 5 bases at J; junction bases unmatched: 16. The germline gives CDR1 MNHEY, CDR2 SMNVEV (reference sequence). CDR3 nucleotide sequence: TGTGCCAGCAGTTTGGTGACCGGACAGGACCCTCGGGACGAGCAGTACTTC. Protein: CASSLVTGQDPRDEQYF.

This clonotype was counted only a few times. The CDR3 nucleotides are TGTGCCAGCAGTTCCGGGACAGGGTATTTCAATTCACCCCTCCACTTT. It codes for CASSSGTGYFNSPLHF. This sequence joins TRBV12-3 or TRBV12-4 and TRBJ1-6; the match to TRBD1 covers 9 bases. This CDR3 is built from 16 residues. V lost 4 bases and J lost 7; bases outside the gene matches: 8.

This clonotype was recorded a few times. The chain joins TRBV18 to TRBJ1-1; 11 bases line up with TRBD1. The V segment lost 8 bases and the J segment 0 bases; nucleotides outside the gene matches: 8. This CDR3 spans 16 amino acids. Germline V gives CDR1 KGHSH, CDR2 LQKENI. The CDR3 bases are TGTGCCAGCAAAGGACAGGGGGCGAACCTGAACACTGAAGCTTTCTTT. Its protein is CASKGQGANLNTEAFF.

As regards this clonotype: The junction shows a germline mismatch at one end, possibly a read error. The rearrangement links TRBV6-4 to TRBJ2-2, with a possible D match to TRBD1 (6 bases). The germline V gene has CDR1 MRHNA and CDR2 SNTAGT. This CDR3 is 14 amino acids long. Here the CDR3 reads CASSSQGRTRELFF. For the CDR3, the DNA is TGTGCCAGCAGTAGTCAGGGGCGCACCAGGGAGCTGTTTTTT.

This clonotype was detected a few times. V and J are TRBV24-1 and TRBJ2-3; unclear D gene. This CDR3 is built from 13 residues. Trimming pared 3 bases from V and 3 bases from J, leaving 6 bases between. CDR1 is KGHDR and CDR2 is SFDVKD in the germline V gene. CDR3 nucleotides: TGTGCCACCAGTGATCCCACGACAGATACGCAGTATTTT. Encoded protein: CATSDPTTDTQYF.